The clone carrying this T cell receptor beta chain was picked up a small number of times. Its specificity is unknown. This record comes from a study of beta chain features in type 1 diabetes. Study-wide points: Resolution of whether HLA type affects TCRB rearrangement was not achieved here. Individuals with type 1 diabetes displayed fewer insertions and more deletions at VDJ junctions.

Germline V lookup: CDR1 LGHNA, CDR2 YSLEER. The CDR3 totals 14 residues. The V and J ends lost 7 bases and 4 bases respectively, with 16 bases between them. As every portion of the isolated RNA was reverse transcribed, the sequencing read expressed TCRB transcripts. Generated by immunoSEQ multiplex PCR, the TCRdb table keeps only in-frame clones and is missing some. The sample has some 270,000 clones, approximately 8.1% seen once. The chain is built from TRBV4-3 and TRBJ1-1, with a possible D match to TRBD1 (5 bases). The source material was central memory CD4+ T cells from blood. The sequence came from a woman between 18 and 30 years old in good health. For the CDR3, the DNA is TGCGCCAGCAAGACGGGGCCCGAGGGCACTGAAGCTTTCTTT. It yields the protein CASKTGPEGTEAFF.